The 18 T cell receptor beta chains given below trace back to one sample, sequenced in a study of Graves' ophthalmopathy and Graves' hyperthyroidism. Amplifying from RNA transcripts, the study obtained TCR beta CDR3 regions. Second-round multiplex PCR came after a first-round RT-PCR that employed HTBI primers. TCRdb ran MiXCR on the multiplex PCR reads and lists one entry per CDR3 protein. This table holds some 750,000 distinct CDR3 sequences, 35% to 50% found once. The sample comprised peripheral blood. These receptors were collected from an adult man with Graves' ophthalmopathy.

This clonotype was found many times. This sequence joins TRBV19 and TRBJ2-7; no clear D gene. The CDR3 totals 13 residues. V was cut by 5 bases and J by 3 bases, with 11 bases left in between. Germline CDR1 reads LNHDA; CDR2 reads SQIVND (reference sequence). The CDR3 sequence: CASSPTTVYEQYF. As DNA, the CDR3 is TGTGCCAGTAGTCCGACGACCGTCTACGAGCAGTACTTC.

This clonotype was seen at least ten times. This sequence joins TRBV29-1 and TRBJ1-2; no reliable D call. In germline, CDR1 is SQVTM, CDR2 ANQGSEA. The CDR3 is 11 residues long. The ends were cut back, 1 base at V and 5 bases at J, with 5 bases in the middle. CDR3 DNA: TGCAGCGTTGAAGTAGGGTATGGCTACACCTTC. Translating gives CSVEVGYGYTF.

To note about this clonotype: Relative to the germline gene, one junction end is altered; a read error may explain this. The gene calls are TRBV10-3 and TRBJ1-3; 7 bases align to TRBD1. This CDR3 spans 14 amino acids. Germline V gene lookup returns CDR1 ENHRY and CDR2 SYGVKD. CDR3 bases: TGTGCCAGCAGTGAAGGACAGGTCGGAAACACCATATATTTT. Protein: CASSEGQVGNTIYF.

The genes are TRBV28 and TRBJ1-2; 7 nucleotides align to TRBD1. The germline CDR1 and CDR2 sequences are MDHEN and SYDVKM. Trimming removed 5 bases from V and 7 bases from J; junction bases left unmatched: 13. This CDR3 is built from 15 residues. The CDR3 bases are TGTGCCAGCAGTCCCTTTGACAGGGAGGGGGGTGGCTACACCTTC. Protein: CASSPFDREGGGYTF.

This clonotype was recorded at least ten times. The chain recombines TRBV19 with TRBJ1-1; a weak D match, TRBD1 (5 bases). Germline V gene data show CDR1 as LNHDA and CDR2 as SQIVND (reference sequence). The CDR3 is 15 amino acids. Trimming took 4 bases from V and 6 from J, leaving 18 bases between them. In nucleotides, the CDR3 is TGTGCCAGTAGTAAGCAGGGTCTCGTTTCTCCTGAAGCTTTCTTT. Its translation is CASSKQGLVSPEAFF.

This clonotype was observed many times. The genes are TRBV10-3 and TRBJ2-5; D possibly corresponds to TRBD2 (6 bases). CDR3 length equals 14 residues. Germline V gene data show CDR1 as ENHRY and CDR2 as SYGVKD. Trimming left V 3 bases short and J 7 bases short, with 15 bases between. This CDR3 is CAISEGLRDATQYF. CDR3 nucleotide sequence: TGTGCCATCAGTGAAGGACTAAGAGACGCGACCCAGTACTTC.

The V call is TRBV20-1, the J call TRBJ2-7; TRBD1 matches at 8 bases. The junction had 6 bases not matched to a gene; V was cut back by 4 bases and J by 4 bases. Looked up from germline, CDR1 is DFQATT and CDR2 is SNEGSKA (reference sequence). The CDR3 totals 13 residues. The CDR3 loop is CSATKDRVYEQYF. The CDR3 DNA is TGCAGTGCTACTAAGGACAGGGTTTACGAGCAGTACTTC.

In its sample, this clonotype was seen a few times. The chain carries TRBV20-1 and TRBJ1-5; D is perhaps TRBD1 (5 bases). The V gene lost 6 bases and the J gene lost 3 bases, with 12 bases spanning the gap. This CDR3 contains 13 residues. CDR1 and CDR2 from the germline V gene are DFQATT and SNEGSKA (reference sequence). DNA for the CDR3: TGCAGTGCCGTCCGGGACCCCAATCAGCCCCAGCATTTT. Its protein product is CSAVRDPNQPQHF.

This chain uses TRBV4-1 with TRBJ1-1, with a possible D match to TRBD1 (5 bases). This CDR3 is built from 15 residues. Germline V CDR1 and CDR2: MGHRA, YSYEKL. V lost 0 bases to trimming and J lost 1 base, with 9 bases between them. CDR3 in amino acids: CASSQERGRNTEAFF. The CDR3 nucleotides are TGCGCCAGCAGCCAAGAACGGGGACGGAACACTGAAGCTTTCTTT.

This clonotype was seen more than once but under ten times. Written as DNA, the CDR3 is TGTGCCAGCAGCCCCCGGACAGGGACAGGAGGGACTAATGAAAAACTGTTTTTT. It translates to CASSPRTGTGGTNEKLFF. The chain is built from TRBV7-3 and TRBJ1-4, with 8 nucleotides matching TRBD1. CDR1 and CDR2 (germline): SGHTA, FQGTGA. CDR3 size: 18 residues. After removal of 5 bases from V and 2 bases from J, the junction contained 13 bases not matched to a gene.

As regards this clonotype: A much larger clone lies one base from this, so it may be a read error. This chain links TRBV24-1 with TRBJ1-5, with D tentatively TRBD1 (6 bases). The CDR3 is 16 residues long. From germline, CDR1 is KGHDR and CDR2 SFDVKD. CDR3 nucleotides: TGTGCCAGCAGTTCCGGGACAAGGACTAGCAATCAGCCCCAGCATTTT. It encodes CASSSGTRTSNQPQHF.

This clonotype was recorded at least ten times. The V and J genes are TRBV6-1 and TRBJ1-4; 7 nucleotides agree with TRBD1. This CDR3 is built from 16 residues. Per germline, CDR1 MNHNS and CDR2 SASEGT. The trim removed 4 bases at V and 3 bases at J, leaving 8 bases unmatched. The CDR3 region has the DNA TGTGCCAGCAGTGGCCTAAACAGGGGAGCTAATGAAAAACTGTTTTTT. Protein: CASSGLNRGANEKLFF.

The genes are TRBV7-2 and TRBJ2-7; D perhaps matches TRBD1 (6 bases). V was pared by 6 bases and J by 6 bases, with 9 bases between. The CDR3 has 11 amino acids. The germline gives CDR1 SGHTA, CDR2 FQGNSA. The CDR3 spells CASRQGCEQYF. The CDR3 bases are TGTGCCAGCAGACAGGGCTGCGAGCAGTACTTC.

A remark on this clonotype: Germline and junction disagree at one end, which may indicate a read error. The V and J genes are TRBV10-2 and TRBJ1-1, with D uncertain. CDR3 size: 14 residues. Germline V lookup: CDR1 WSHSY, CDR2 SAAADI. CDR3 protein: CASSYSAGIAEAFF. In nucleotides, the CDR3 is TGTGCCAGCAGTTACTCTGCGGGGATCGCTGAAGCTTTCTTT.

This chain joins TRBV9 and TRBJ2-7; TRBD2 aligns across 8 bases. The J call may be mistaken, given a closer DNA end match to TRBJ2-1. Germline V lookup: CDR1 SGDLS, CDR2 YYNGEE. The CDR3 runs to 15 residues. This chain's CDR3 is CASSQWGTSDDEQFF. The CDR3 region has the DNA TGTGCCAGCAGCCAGTGGGGGACTAGTGATGATGAGCAGTTCTTC.

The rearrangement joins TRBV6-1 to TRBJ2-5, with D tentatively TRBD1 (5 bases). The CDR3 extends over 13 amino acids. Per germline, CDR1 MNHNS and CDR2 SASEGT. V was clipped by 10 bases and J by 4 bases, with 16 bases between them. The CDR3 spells CATQGRLGETQYF. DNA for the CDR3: TGTGCCACCCAGGGCAGGTTGGGAGAGACCCAGTACTTC.

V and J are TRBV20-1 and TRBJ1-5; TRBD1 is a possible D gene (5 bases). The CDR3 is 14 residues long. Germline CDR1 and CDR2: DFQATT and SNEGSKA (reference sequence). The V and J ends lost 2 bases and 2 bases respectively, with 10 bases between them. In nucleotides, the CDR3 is TGCAGTGCTAGATGGGCGGGGGGCAATCAGCCCCAGCATTTT. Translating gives CSARWAGGNQPQHF.

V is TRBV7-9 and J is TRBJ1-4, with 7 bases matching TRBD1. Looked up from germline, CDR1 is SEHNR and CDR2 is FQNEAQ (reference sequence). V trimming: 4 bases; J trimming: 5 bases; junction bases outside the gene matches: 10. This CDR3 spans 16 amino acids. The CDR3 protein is CASSSRFGTVNEKLFF. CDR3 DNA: TGTGCCAGCAGCTCGCGTTTCGGGACAGTCAATGAAAAACTGTTTTTT. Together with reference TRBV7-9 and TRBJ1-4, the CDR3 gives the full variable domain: DTGVSQNPRHKITKRGQNVTFRCDPISEHNRLYWYRQTLGQGPEFLTYFQNEAQLEKSRLLSDRFSAERPKGSFSTLEIQRTEQGDSAMYLCASSSRFGTVNEKLFFGSGTQLSVL.